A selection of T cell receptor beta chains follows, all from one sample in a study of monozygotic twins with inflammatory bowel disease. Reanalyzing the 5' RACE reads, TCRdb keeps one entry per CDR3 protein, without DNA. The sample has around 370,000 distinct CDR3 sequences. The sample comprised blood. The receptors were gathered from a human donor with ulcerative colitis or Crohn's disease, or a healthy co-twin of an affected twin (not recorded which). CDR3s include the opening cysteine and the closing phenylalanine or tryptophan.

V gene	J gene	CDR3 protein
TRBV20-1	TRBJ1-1	CSADRANTEAFF
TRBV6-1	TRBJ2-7	CASSEAASGYSYEQYF
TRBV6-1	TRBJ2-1	CATRDTQYNEQFF
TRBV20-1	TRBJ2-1	CSSGESSYNEQFF
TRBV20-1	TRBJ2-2	CSARGVTGEDTGELFF
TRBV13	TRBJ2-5	CASSSGTGGLGTQYF
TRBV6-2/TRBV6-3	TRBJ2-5	CASSITETQYF
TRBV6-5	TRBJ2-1	CASSYSAGFDEQFF
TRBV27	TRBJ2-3	CASSPITQGPDTQYF
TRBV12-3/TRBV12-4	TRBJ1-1	CAVEFGTTEAFF
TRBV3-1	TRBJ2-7	CASSQDSSVFGQYF
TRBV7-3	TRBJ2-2	CASSLTGTTNTGELFF
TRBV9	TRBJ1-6	CASSSDRGYSPLHF
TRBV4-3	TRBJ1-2	CASSQDKSTVFFYGYTF
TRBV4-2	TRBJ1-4	CASSQDLVARGPIATNEKLFF
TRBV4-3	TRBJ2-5	CASSQDAGANQETQYF
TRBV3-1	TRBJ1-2	CASSHRDSERSGYTF
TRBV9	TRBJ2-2	CASSVRQTGELFF
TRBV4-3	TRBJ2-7	CASSQEPGVPYEQYF
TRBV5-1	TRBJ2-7	CASSWALTGLTYEQYF
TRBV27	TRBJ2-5	CASRRIAGGWETQYF
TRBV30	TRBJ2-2	CAWNRANTGELFF
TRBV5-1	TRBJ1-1	CASSLVGDIAPTEAFF
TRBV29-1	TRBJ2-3	CSVATSGGAADTQYF
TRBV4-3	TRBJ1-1	CASSQAVRITEAFF
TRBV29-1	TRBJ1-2	CSVGGGSHGYTF
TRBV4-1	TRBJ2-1	CASSLRQFSYNEQFF
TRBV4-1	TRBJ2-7	CASSQDEGISYEQYF
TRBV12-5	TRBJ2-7	CASGPPTGPSTEQYF
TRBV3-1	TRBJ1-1	CASRLRLGQAITEAYF
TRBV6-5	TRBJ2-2	CASSYVQHTGELFF
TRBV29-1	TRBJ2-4	CSARYRENIQYF
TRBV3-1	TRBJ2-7	CASSQGGLFAEQYF
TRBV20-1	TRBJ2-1	CSARDPLHNEQFF
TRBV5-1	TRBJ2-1	CASRTGTNSYNEQFF
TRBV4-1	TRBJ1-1	CASSPFAGGSEAFF
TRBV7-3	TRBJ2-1	CASSVNRDRGYNEQFF
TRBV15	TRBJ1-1	CATSRDLNTEAFF
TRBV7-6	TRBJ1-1	CASSPDINQNTEAFF
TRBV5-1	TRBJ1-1	CASSEMTGHLTEAFF
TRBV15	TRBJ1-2	CATSSIQGAQNYGYTF
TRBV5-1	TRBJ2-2	CASSFQRTGELFF
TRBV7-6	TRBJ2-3	CASAPMADTQYF
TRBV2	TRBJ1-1	CASSGTGYSSFF
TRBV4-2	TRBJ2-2	CASSQHRGSDAGELFF
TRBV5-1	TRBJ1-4	CASSSKQGKLFF